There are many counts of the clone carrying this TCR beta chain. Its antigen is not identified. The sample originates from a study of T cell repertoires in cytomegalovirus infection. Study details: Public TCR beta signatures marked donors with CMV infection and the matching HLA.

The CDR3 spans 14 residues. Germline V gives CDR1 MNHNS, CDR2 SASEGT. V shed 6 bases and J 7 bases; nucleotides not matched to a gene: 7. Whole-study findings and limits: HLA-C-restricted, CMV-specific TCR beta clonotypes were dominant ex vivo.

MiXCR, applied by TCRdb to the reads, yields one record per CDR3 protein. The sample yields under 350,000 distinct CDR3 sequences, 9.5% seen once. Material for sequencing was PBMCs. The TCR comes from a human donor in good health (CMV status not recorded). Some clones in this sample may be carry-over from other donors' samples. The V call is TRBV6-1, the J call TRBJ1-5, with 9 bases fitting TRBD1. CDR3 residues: CASRATGGDQPQHF. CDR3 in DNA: TGTGCCAGCAGAGCTACAGGGGGCGACCAGCCCCAGCATTTT.